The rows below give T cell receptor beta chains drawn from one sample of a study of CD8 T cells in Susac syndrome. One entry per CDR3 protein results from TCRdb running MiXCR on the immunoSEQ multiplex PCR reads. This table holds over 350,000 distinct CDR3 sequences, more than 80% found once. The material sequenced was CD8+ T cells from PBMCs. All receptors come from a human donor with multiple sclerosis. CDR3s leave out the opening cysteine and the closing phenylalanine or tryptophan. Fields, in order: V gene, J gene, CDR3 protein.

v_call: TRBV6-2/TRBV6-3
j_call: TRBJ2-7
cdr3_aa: ASAGLADYEQY

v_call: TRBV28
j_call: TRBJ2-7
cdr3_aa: AISPGTGYEQY

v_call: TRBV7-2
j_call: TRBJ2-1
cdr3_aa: ASSFPGSNEQF

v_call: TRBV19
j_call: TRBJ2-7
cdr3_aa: ASSNWDRDTYEQY

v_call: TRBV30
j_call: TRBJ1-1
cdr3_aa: AWSVSGGHTEAF

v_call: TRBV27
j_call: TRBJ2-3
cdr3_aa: ASHRSMGMGQASTDTQY

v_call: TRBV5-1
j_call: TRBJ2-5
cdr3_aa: ASSWAARSQETQY

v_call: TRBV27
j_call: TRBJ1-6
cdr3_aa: ASSWGTVHSPLH

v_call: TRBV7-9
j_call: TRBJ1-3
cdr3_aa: ASSSLIGAGLSGNTIY

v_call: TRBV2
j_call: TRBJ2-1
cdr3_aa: ASREWTGGGNEQF

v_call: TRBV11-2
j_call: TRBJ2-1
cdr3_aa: ASNQGDEQF

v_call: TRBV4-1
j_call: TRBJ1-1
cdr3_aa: ASSHSERGYPEAF

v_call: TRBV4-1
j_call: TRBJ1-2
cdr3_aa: ASSPGRTDGYT

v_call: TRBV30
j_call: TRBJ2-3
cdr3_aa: AWSHLDGADTQY

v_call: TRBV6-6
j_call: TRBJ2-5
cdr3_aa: ASSYVTAKETQY

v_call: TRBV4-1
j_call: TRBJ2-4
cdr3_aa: ASSQAWAGEIAKNIQY

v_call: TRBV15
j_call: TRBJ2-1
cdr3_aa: ATSRDPASTREQF

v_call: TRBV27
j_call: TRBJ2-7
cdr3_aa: ASSPTQGPYEQY

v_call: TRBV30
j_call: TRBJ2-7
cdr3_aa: AWSGTETSYEQY

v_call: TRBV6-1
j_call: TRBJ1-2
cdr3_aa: ASSTGFYGYT

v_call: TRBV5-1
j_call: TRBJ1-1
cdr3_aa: ASTPVGDKEAF

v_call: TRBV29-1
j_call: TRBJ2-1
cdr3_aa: SVPRRAGDNEQF

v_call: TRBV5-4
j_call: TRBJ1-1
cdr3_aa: ASSPFENTEAF

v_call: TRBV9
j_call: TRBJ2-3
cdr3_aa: ASSAPRGLATDTQY

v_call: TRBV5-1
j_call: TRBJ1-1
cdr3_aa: ASSLNAQGWTEAF

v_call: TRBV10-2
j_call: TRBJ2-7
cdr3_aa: ASSELRTVEYEQY

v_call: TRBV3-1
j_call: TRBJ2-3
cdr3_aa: ASSQDGTSGVFLTDTQY

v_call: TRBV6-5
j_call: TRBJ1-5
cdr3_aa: ASSIGVSNQPQH

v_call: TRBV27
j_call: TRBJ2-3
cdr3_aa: ASSSITTGFGDTQY

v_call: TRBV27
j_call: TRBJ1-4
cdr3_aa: ASAMGGNEKLF

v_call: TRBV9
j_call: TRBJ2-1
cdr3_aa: ASSGDNEQF

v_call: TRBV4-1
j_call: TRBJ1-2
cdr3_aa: ASSLEGERLWNYGYT

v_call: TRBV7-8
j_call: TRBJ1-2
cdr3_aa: ASSTLGEDTYNYGYT

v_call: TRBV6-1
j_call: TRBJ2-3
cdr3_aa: ASSEAPAVGGLTDTQY

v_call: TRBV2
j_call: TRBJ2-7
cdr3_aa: ASSGIHEQY

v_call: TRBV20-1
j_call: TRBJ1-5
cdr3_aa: SAQIGTGGNQPQH

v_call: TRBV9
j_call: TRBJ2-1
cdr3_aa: ASSPDRTSGTYNEQF

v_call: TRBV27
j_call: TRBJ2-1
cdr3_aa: ASSLGVLDEQF

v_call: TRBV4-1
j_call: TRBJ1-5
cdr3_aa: ASSQWVRAGQPQH

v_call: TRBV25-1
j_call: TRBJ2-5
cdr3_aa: ASRGWTQY

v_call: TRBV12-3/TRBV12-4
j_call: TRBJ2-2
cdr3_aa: ASSFDRPPDTGELF

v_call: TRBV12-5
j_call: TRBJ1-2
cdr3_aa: ASGFLPLEGGSNYGYT

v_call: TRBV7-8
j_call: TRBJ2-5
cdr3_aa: ASSQTGSETQY

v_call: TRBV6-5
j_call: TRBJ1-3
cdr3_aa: ASSYTTGSGNTIY

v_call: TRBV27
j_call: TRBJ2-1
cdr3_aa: ASSLSLAPSYEQF

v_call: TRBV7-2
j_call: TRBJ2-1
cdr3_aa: ASSLDTTVDPYNEQF

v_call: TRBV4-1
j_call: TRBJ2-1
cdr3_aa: ASSQASGGYNEQF

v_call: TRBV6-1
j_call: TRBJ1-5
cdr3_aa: SSGRFLNQPQH

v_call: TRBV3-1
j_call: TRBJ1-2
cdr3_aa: ASSQGESGGLGYT

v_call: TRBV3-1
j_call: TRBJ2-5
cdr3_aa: ASSQGVESAYQETQY

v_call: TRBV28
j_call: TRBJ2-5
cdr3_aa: ASSDDRSQETQY

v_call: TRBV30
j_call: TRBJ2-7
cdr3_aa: AWEPGQGLSYEQY

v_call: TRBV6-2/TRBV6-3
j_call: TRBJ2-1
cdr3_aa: ASSYRRDSSYNEQF

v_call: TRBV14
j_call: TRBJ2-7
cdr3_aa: ASSQAGLLYEQY

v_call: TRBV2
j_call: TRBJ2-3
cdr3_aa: ASSEIGEDTQY

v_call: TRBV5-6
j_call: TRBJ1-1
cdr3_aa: ASSWAEGGSTEAF

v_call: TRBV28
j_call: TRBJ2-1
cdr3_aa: ASGPSGGGLNEQF

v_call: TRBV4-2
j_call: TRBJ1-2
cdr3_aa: ASSQSAGPGYGYT

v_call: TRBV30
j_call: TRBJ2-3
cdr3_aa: AWTSGAGGPDTQY